The entry below describes one TCR beta chain. Its antigen is not known. The length of the CDR3 is 15 residues. Germline V lookup: CDR1 SGHAT, CDR2 FQNNGV. Between the trimmed V and J ends, which lost 5 bases and 4 bases, there was a span of 14 bases. Some clones are missing from TCRdb's copy, which holds only in-frame ones; the method was immunoSEQ multiplex PCR. Of about 120,000 clones listed, roughly 87% are singletons. This record belongs to a study of T cell responses to AZD1222 COVID-19 vaccine. General study points: Mapped onto spike, vaccine-associated CD4 TCRs spanned it and were dominant at 160-218 and 743-854. The study found Spike-specific TCR breadth and depth rose after two AZD1222 doses. Within unmutated variant regions lay the reported targets of nearly half of spike-specific TCRs.

The TCR was taken from an adult who received the AZD1222 COVID-19 vaccine. The chain couples TRBV11-2 to TRBJ1-4, with D tentatively TRBD1 (5 bases). The specimen was peripheral blood, collected 28 days after the second AZD1222 dose. The CDR3 DNA reads as TGTGCCAGCAGCCCCCAGGGCCAGGGTAATGAAAAACTGTTTTTT. Encoded protein: CASSPQGQGNEKLFF.